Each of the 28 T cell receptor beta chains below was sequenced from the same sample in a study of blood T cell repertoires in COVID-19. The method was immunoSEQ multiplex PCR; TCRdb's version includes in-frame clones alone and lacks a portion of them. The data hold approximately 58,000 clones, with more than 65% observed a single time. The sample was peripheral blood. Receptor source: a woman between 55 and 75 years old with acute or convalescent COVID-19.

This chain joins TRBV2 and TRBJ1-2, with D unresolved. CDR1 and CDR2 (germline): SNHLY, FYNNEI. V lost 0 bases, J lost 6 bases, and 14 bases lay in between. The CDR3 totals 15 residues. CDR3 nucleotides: TGTGCCAGCAGTGAAGCGCGGGTTACGGGCCATGGCTACACCTTC. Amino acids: CASSEARVTGHGYTF.

CDR3 protein: CASSPTPTGSEQFF. Written as DNA, the CDR3 is TGTGCCAGCAGCCCGACCCCAACAGGGAGTGAGCAGTTCTTC. The V and J genes are TRBV3-1 (or the pseudogene TRBV3-2) and TRBJ2-1, with D possibly matching TRBD1 (6 bases). The germline V gene has CDR1 LGHDT and CDR2 YNNKEL (reference sequence). This CDR3 is 14 amino acids long. V shed 4 bases and J shed 9 bases, with 16 bases lying between them.

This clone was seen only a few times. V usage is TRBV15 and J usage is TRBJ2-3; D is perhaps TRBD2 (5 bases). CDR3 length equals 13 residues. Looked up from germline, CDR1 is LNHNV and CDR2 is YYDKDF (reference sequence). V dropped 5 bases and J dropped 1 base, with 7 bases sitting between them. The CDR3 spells CATSGGGTDTQYF. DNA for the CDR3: TGTGCCACCAGCGGAGGCGGCACAGATACGCAGTATTTT.

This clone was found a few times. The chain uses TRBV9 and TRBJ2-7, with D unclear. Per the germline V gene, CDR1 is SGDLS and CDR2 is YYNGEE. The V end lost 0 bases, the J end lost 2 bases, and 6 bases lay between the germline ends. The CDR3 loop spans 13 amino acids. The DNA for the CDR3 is TGTGCCAGCAGCGTAGGGCCCGCCTACGAGCAGTACTTC. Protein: CASSVGPAYEQYF.

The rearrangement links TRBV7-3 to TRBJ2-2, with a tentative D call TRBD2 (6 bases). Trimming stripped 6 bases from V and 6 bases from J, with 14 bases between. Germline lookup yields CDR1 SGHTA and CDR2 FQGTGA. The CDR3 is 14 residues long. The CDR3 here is CASRVQASAGELFF. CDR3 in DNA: TGTGCCAGCAGAGTGCAGGCTAGCGCCGGGGAGCTGTTTTTT. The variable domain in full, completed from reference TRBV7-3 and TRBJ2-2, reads GAGVSQTPSNKVTEKGKYVELRCDPISGHTALYWYRQSLGQGPEFLIYFQGTGAADDSGLPNDRFFAVRPEGSVSTLKIQRTERGDSAVYLCASRVQASAGELFFGEGSRLTVL.

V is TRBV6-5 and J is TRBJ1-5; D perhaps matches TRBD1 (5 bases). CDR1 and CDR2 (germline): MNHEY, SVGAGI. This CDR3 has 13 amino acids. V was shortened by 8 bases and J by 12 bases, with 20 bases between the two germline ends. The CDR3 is CASLGGGSLDQHF. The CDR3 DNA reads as TGTGCCAGCCTGGGCGGGGGATCGCTCGACCAGCATTTT.

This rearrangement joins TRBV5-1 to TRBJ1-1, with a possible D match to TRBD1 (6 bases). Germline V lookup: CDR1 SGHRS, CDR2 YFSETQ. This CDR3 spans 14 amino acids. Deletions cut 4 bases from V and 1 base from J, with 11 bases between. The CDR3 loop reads CASSTGLQNTEAFF. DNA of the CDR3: TGCGCCAGCAGCACAGGGTTACAGAACACTGAAGCTTTCTTT.

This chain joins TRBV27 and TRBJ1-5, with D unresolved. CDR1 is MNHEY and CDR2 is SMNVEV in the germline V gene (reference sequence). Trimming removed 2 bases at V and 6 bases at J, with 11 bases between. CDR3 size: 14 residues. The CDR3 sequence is CASSLRFSGQPQHF. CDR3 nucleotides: TGTGCCAGCAGTTTAAGATTTAGCGGTCAGCCCCAGCATTTT.

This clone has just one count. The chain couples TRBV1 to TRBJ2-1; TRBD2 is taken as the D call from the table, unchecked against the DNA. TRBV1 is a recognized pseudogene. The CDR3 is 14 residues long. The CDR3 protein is CTSSQPSAVDEQFF. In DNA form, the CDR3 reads TGCACCAGCAGCCAACCTTCTGCGGTCGATGAGCAGTTCTTC.

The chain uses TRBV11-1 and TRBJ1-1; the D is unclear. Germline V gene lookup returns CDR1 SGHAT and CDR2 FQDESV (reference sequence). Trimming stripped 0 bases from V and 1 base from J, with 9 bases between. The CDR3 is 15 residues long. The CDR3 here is CASSLARGSNTEAFF. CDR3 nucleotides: TGTGCCAGCAGCTTAGCGCGAGGGTCGAACACTGAAGCTTTCTTT. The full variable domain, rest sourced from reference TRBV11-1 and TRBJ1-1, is EAEVAQSPRYKITEKSQAVAFWCDPISGHATLYWYRQILGQGPELLVQFQDESVVDDSQLPKDRFSAERLKGVDSTLKIQPAELGDSAMYLCASSLARGSNTEAFFGQGTRLTVV.

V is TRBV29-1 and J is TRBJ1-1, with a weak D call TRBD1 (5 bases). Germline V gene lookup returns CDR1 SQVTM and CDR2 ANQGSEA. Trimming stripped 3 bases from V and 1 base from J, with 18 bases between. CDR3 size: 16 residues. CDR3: CSVDLPHWGENTEAFF. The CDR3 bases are TGCAGCGTTGATCTCCCTCATTGGGGGGAGAACACTGAAGCTTTCTTT.

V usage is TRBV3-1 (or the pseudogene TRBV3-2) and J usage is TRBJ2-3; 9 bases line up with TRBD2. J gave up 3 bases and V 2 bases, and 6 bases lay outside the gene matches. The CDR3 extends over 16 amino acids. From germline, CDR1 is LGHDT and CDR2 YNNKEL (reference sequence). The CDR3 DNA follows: TGTGCCAGCAGCCAAATGGCCACTAGCGGGACAGATACGCAGTATTTT. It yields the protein CASSQMATSGTDTQYF.

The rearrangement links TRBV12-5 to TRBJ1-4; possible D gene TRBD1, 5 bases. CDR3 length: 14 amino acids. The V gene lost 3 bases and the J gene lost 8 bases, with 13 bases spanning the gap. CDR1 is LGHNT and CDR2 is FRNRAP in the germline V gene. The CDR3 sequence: CASGFGGVGEKLFF. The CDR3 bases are TGTGCTAGTGGTTTCGGAGGGGTGGGGGAAAAACTGTTTTTT.

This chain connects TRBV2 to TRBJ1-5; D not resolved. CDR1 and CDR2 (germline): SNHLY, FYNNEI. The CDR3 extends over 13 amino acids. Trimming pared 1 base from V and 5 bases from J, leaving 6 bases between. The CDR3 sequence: CASSEVEDQPQHF. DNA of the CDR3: TGTGCCAGCAGTGAAGTGGAGGATCAGCCCCAGCATTTT.

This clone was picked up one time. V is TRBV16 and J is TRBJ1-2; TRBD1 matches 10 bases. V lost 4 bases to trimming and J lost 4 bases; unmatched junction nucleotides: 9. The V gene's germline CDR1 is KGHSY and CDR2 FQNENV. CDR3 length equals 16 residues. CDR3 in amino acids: CASSRTGTGVLYGYTF. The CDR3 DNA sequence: TGTGCCAGCAGCCGAACCGGGACAGGGGTGCTCTATGGCTACACCTTC.

This CDR3 is CASSLDRGQVTIYF. The CDR3 DNA follows: TGTGCCAGCAGCCTCGACAGGGGGCAGGTCACCATATATTTT. The chain joins TRBV6-5 to TRBJ1-3; 10 positions agree with TRBD1. Trimming took 6 bases from V and 9 from J; bases not matched to a gene: 8. Germline loops: CDR1 MNHEY, CDR2 SVGAGI. This CDR3 spans 14 amino acids.

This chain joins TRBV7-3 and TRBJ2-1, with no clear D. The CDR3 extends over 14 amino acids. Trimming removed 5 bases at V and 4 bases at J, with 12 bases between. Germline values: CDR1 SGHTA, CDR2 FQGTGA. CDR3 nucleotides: TGTGCCAGCAGCGCCCTAGGTGGTTACAATGAGCAGTTCTTC. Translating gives CASSALGGYNEQFF.

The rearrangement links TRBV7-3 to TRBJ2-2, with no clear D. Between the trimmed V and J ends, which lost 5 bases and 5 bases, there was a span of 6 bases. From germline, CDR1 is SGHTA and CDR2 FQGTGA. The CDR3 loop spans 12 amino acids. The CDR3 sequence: CASSIMTGELFF. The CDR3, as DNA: TGTGCCAGCAGCATCATGACCGGGGAGCTGTTTTTT.

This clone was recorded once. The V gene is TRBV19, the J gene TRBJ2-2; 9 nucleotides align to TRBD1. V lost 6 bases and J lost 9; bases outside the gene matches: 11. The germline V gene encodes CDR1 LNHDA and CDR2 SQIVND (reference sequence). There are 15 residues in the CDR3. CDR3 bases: TGTGCCAGTAGCGAATCCGGGACAGGGTATCGGGAGCTGTTTTTT. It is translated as CASSESGTGYRELFF. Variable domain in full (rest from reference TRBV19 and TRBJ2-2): DGGITQSPKYLFRKEGQNVTLSCEQNLNHDAMYWYRQDPGQGLRLIYYSQIVNDFQKGDIAEGYSVSREKKESFPLTVTSAQKNPTAFYLCASSESGTGYRELFFGEGSRLTVL.

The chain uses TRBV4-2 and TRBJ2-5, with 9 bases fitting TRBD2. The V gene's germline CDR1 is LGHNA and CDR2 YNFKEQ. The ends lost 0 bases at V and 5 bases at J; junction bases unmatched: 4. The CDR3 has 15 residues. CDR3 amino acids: CASSQDLLAGETQYF. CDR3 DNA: TGTGCCAGCAGCCAAGATCTACTAGCGGGTGAGACCCAGTACTTC.

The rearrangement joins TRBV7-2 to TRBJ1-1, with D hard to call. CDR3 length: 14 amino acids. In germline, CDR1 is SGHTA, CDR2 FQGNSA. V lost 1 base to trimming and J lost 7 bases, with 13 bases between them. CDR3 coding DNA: TGTGCCAGCAGCTTAGTCCCGGGAAGTGGTGAAGCTTTCTTT. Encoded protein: CASSLVPGSGEAFF.

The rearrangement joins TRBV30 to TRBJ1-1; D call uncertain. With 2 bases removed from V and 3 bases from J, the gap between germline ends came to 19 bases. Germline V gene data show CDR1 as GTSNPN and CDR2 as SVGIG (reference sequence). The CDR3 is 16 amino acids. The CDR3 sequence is CAWSPPPPGWDTEAFF. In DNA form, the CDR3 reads TGTGCCTGGAGTCCACCCCCCCCAGGATGGGACACTGAAGCTTTCTTT.

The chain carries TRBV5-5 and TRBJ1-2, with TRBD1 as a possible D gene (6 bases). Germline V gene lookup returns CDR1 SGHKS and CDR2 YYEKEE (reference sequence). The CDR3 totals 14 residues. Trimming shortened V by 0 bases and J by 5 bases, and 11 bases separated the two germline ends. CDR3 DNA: TGTGCCAGCAGCTTGGAGGGGGATCAATATGGCTACACCTTC. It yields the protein CASSLEGDQYGYTF.

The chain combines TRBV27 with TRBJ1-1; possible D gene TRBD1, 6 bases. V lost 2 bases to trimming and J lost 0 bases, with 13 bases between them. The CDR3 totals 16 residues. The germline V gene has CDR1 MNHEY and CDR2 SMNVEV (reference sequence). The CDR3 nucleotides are TGTGCCAGCAGTTTACACCACGGGACAATGAACACTGAAGCTTTCTTT. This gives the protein CASSLHHGTMNTEAFF.

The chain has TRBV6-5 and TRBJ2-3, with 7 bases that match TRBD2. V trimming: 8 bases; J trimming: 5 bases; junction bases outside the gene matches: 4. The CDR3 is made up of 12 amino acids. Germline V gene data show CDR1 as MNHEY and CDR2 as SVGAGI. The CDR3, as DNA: TGTGCCAGCGGCGGGGGAGGAGATACGCAGTATTTT. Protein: CASGGGGDTQYF.

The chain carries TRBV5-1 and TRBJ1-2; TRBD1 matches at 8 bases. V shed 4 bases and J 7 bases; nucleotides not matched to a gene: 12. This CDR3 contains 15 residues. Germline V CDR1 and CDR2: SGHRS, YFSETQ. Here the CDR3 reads CASSANRDRRSGYTF. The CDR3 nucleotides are TGCGCCAGCAGCGCAAACCGGGACAGGCGAAGTGGCTACACCTTC.

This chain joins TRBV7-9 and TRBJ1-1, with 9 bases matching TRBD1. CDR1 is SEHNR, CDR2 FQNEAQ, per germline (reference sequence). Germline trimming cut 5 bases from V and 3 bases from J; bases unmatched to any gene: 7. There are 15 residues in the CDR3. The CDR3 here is CASSPDRGWDTEAFF. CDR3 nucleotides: TGTGCCAGCAGCCCGGACAGGGGCTGGGACACTGAAGCTTTCTTT.

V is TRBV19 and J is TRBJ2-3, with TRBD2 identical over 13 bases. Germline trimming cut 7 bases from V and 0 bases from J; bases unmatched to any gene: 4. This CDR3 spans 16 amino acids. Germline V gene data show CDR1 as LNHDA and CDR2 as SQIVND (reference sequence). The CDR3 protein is CASTLGLAGSTDTQYF. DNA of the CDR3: TGTGCCAGTACCCTGGGACTAGCGGGAAGCACAGATACGCAGTATTTT.